Detailed here is one T cell receptor (beta chain). Its cognate antigen is unknown. V was clipped by 4 bases and J by 4 bases; unmatched bases: 9. Looked up from germline, CDR1 is LNHDA and CDR2 is SQIVND (reference sequence). The CDR3 has 17 amino acids. The record originates from a study of T cells after yellow fever vaccination. Looking at the study overall: With SMART-Seq v4 Ultra Low Input, the fractions containing low cell numbers were prepared.

The study's findings and limits: Post-booster repertoires contained most primary-vaccination clones again (almost 97% CD4, roughly 90% CD8).

Universal primer sites and UMIs were introduced during 5'RACE template-switching synthesis of TCR cDNA. TCRdb itself ran the 5' RACE reads through MiXCR, one entry per CDR3 protein. This sample has some 97,000 distinct CDR3 sequences, with around 5.8% found just once. The sequence was obtained from a man aged 18 to 30 who received the YFV17D yellow fever vaccine. Sequenced material: CD8+ T cells sorted from PBMCs, taken 10 days after the yellow fever booster vaccination. The V gene is TRBV19, the J gene TRBJ2-6, with 8 bases matching TRBD1. CDR3 amino acids: CASSTPDRAVGANVLTF. As DNA, the CDR3 is TGTGCCAGTAGTACTCCGGACAGGGCGGTGGGGGCCAACGTCCTGACTTTC.